Following are 28 T cell receptor beta chains from one sample sequenced in a study of shared clonotypes between healthy human individuals. Profiled with immunoSEQ multiplex PCR; TCRdb holds only in-frame clones, not every one. The sample holds millions of clones, around 90% seen once. Sequenced sample: naive CD4+ T cells sorted from blood. This sample's subset: CD45RA+ positively selected. These receptors came from a man aged 18 to 30 in good health.

With regard to this clone: Other DNA sequences in the sample encode the same CDR3. The rearrangement joins TRBV11-2 to TRBJ1-1, with a tentative D call TRBD1 (5 bases). The length of the CDR3 is 13 residues. V lost 3 bases to trimming and J lost 1 base, with 6 bases between them. Germline V gene lookup returns CDR1 SGHAT and CDR2 FQNNGV. The CDR3 DNA sequence: TGTGCCAGCAGCTTGAGGGGGAACACTGAAGCTTTCTTT. The encoded protein is CASSLRGNTEAFF. The whole variable domain, remainder taken from reference TRBV11-2 and TRBJ1-1, is EAGVAQSPRYKIIEKRQSVAFWCNPISGHATLYWYQQILGQGPKLLIQFQNNGVVDDSQLPKDRFSAERLKGVDSTLKIQPAKLEDSAVYLCASSLRGNTEAFFGQGTRLTVV.

V is TRBV5-6 and J is TRBJ2-7, with a possible D match to TRBD1 (5 bases). The CDR3 has 12 amino acids. The germline gives CDR1 SGHDT, CDR2 YYEEEE. Between the trimmed V and J ends, which lost 3 bases and 5 bases, there was a span of 9 bases. This CDR3 is CASSYRLHEQYF. CDR3 nucleotides: TGTGCCAGCAGCTACAGGCTCCACGAGCAGTACTTC.

This clone was counted once. This chain links TRBV6-1 with TRBJ2-5; TRBD2 is a possible D gene (6 bases). CDR1 and CDR2 (germline): MNHNS, SASEGT. The CDR3 extends over 13 amino acids. V lost 10 bases, J lost 7 bases, and 19 bases lay in between. CDR3 protein: CATTGLPSGTQYF. CDR3 DNA sequence: TGTGCCACAACGGGACTGCCTTCCGGGACCCAGTACTTC.

This clone was seen only once. The CDR3 sequence: CASSTRGANGYTF. The CDR3, as DNA: TGTGCCAGTAGCACCCGGGGGGCGAATGGCTACACCTTC. The chain has TRBV19 and TRBJ1-2; a weak D match, TRBD1 (6 bases). V was trimmed by 6 bases and J by 6 bases, leaving 14 bases between them. CDR1 is LNHDA, CDR2 SQIVND, per germline (reference sequence). The length of the CDR3 is 13 residues.

V gene TRBV5-4 combines with J gene TRBJ2-2; a possible D gene is TRBD2 (6 bases). Germline CDR1 reads SGHNT; CDR2 reads YYREEE (reference sequence). CDR3 length: 15 amino acids. Trimming shortened V by 0 bases and J by 3 bases, and 9 bases separated the two germline ends. CDR3 sequence reads: CASSLAGTHTGELFF. CDR3 bases: TGTGCCAGCAGCTTGGCTGGGACTCACACCGGGGAGCTGTTTTTT.

The chain employs TRBV9 and TRBJ2-1, with TRBD2 identical over 10 bases. The CDR3 has 17 residues. CDR1 and CDR2 (germline): SGDLS, YYNGEE. The V gene end was trimmed by 0 bases and the J gene end by 8 bases; junction bases not matched to a gene: 11. DNA for the CDR3: TGTGCCAGCAGCGTAGTGCTAGCGGGGGCCCCAGGGCATGAGCAGTTCTTC. Amino acids: CASSVVLAGAPGHEQFF.

This chain joins TRBV6-1 and TRBJ2-5; maybe TRBD1 (5 bases). The CDR3 spans 14 residues. CDR1 is MNHNS and CDR2 is SASEGT in the germline V gene. V lost 4 bases, J lost 4 bases, and 13 bases lay in between. The CDR3 loop is CASSGTNVGETQYF. The DNA of the CDR3 is TGTGCCAGCAGTGGGACAAATGTGGGAGAGACCCAGTACTTC.

The CDR3 protein is CASSPGRGEYNEQFF. The CDR3 region has the DNA TGTGCCAGCTCACCTGGGCGGGGGGAATACAATGAGCAGTTCTTC. This sequence joins TRBV18 and TRBJ2-1, with TRBD2 matching over 8 bases. The CDR3 contains 15 residues. Trimming cost V 3 bases and J 4 bases; bases outside gene matches: 5. Germline CDR1 and CDR2: KGHSH and LQKENI.

This chain joins TRBV5-1 and TRBJ1-6, with 7 bases fitting TRBD1. Germline-derived CDR1 and CDR2 are SGHRS and YFSETQ. The CDR3 length is 18 residues. With 4 bases clipped from V and 9 bases from J, the junction kept 19 bases outside the gene matches. The CDR3 sequence is CASSPSTQGYGTGSPLHF. The CDR3 DNA sequence: TGCGCCAGCAGCCCTTCAACACAGGGGTATGGGACGGGTTCACCCCTCCACTTT. Full variable domain (remainder filled in from reference TRBV5-1 and TRBJ1-6): KAGVTQTPRYLIKTRGQQVTLSCSPISGHRSVSWYQQTPGQGLQFLFEYFSETQRNKGNFPGRFSGRQFSNSRSEMNVSTLELGDSALYLCASSPSTQGYGTGSPLHFGNGTRLTVT.

In this sample, this clone turned up once. This rearrangement joins TRBV5-5 to TRBJ1-1, with 10 bases identical to TRBD1. The junction had 10 bases not matched to a gene; V was cut back by 4 bases and J by 4 bases. CDR1 and CDR2 from the germline V gene are SGHKS and YYEKEE (reference sequence). The CDR3 is 16 residues long. The CDR3 nucleotides read TGTGCCAGCAGCGCCCGACAGGGGGCGGTGGGCACTGAAGCTTTCTTT. It yields the protein CASSARQGAVGTEAFF.

Details on this clone: Other nucleotide sequences from this sample produce the same CDR3. This chain links TRBV28 with TRBJ1-2; D remains unclear. Between the trimmed V and J ends, which lost 3 bases and 1 base, there was a span of 6 bases. CDR3 length equals 13 residues. The germline gives CDR1 MDHEN, CDR2 SYDVKM. The CDR3 here is CASSLGINYGYTF. DNA of the CDR3: TGTGCCAGCAGTTTGGGGATTAACTATGGCTACACCTTC.

V is TRBV5-1 and J is TRBJ1-3; D ambiguous. Deletions cut 0 bases from V and 1 base from J, with 11 bases between. Germline V lookup: CDR1 SGHRS, CDR2 YFSETQ. The CDR3 extends over 16 amino acids. The CDR3 loop is CASSLDTVGSGNTIYF. The DNA of the CDR3 is TGCGCCAGCAGCTTGGATACAGTGGGTTCTGGAAACACCATATATTTT.

The rearrangement joins TRBV29-1 to TRBJ1-2; D might be TRBD1 (5 bases). V dropped 5 bases and J dropped 1 base, with 14 bases sitting between them. The CDR3 contains 14 residues. The germline V gene encodes CDR1 SQVTM and CDR2 ANQGSEA. CDR3 residues: CSVPSTDFNYGYTF. The CDR3 DNA is TGCAGCGTTCCCTCGACAGACTTTAACTATGGCTACACCTTC.

Only one count was recorded for this clone. The rearrangement joins TRBV7-2 to TRBJ2-7, with TRBD2 identical over 8 bases. V gave up 5 bases and J gave up 7 bases; unmatched junction bases: 13. CDR1 and CDR2 from the germline V gene are SGHTA and FQGNSA. The CDR3 totals 15 residues. This CDR3 is CASSPRRAGEGEQYF. As DNA, the CDR3 is TGTGCCAGCAGCCCCAGACGAGCGGGAGAGGGAGAGCAGTACTTC.

The chain uses TRBV11-1 and TRBJ1-2, with D possibly matching TRBD1 (6 bases). V lost 5 bases and J 6 bases, leaving 16 bases between the germline ends. The germline gives CDR1 SGHAT, CDR2 FQDESV (reference sequence). The CDR3 extends over 14 amino acids. CDR3 bases: TGTGCCAGCAGCCAAGCCCGGGGGGCGGATGGCTACACCTTC. Encoded protein: CASSQARGADGYTF.

V and J are TRBV5-8 and TRBJ2-7, with D possibly TRBD1 on 5 matching bases. The CDR3 covers 14 residues. Deletions cut 5 bases from V and 1 base from J, with 13 bases between. Germline CDR1 reads SGHTS; CDR2 reads YDEGEE. This chain's CDR3 is CASRFSQGSYEQYF. The CDR3 DNA follows: TGTGCCAGCAGATTCTCCCAGGGTTCCTACGAGCAGTACTTC. Drawing the rest from reference TRBV5-8 and TRBJ2-7, the complete variable domain is EAGVTQSPTHLIKTRGQQATLRCSPISGHTSVYWYQQALGLGLQFLLWYDEGEERNRGNFPPRFSGRQFPNYSSELNVNALELEDSALYLCASRFSQGSYEQYFGPGTRLTVT.

The gene calls are TRBV7-6 and TRBJ1-2, with 9 bases aligning to TRBD1. CDR1 and CDR2 from the germline V gene are SGHVS and FNYEAQ. The CDR3 covers 15 residues. Germline trimming cut 1 base from V and 5 bases from J; bases unmatched to any gene: 5. The chain's CDR3 is CASSLEDRGTYGYTF. In nucleotides, the CDR3 is TGTGCCAGCAGCTTAGAGGACAGGGGCACTTATGGCTACACCTTC.

The CDR3 DNA follows: TGTGCCAGCAGCGTAGCCCCAGACCGCTCTGGAAACACCATATATTTT. Translating gives CASSVAPDRSGNTIYF. The V call is TRBV9, the J call TRBJ1-3; D gene ambiguous. The ends were cut back, 0 bases at V and 0 bases at J, with 10 bases in the middle. The germline gives CDR1 SGDLS, CDR2 YYNGEE. This CDR3 is built from 16 residues.

This rearrangement joins TRBV5-1 to TRBJ1-1; 9 bases agree with TRBD1. The CDR3 length is 17 residues. J gave up 2 bases and V 0 bases, and 8 bases lay outside the gene matches. Germline V gives CDR1 SGHRS, CDR2 YFSETQ. The CDR3 loop reads CASSLGPGQGLNTEAFF. In DNA form, the CDR3 reads TGCGCCAGCAGCTTGGGTCCGGGACAGGGACTAAACACTGAAGCTTTCTTT.

The chain employs TRBV6-6 and TRBJ1-5, with a possible D match to TRBD1 (5 bases). The germline V gene encodes CDR1 MNHNY and CDR2 SVGAGI (reference sequence). The CDR3 extends over 16 amino acids. Trimming removed 0 bases at V and 10 bases at J, with 19 bases between. This chain's CDR3 is CASSYSESGGSRPQHF. The CDR3 nucleotides are TGTGCCAGCAGTTACTCGGAGAGCGGGGGAAGCCGCCCCCAGCATTTT.

The chain combines TRBV14 with TRBJ2-7; D is undetermined. Deletions cut 0 bases from V and 6 bases from J, with 9 bases between. The CDR3 contains 13 residues. Germline CDR1 and CDR2: SGHDN and FVKESK. The CDR3 DNA is TGTGCCAGCAGCCAAGATTCGTCGGGCGAGCAGTACTTC. This codes for CASSQDSSGEQYF.

The chain is built from TRBV18 and TRBJ1-1; TRBD1 might be the D (6 bases). The CDR3 contains 16 residues. The V end lost 0 bases, the J end lost 2 bases, and 13 bases lay between the germline ends. Looked up from germline, CDR1 is KGHSH and CDR2 is LQKENI. The CDR3 spells CASSPPLGGGNTEAFF. Written as DNA, the CDR3 is TGTGCCAGCTCACCACCCTTAGGGGGGGGAAACACTGAAGCTTTCTTT. Drawing the rest from reference TRBV18 and TRBJ1-1, the complete variable domain is NAGVMQNPRHLVRRRGQEARLRCSPMKGHSHVYWYRQLPEEGLKFMVYLQKENIIDESGMPKERFSAEFPKEGPSILRIQQVVRGDSAAYFCASSPPLGGGNTEAFFGQGTRLTVV.

The rearrangement links TRBV29-1 to TRBJ2-1; TRBD2 agrees at 9 bases. Germline-derived CDR1 and CDR2 are SQVTM and ANQGSEA. Germline trimming cut 4 bases from V and 4 bases from J; bases unmatched to any gene: 8. The CDR3 has 15 residues. For the CDR3, the DNA is TGCAGCGTTGTCGGGGCTAGCGGGATGTACAATGAGCAGTTCTTC. It codes for CSVVGASGMYNEQFF.

This chain links TRBV28 with TRBJ1-2; perhaps TRBD1 as D (6 bases). Germline V CDR1 and CDR2: MDHEN, SYDVKM. The V gene lost 2 bases and the J gene lost 4 bases, with 11 bases spanning the gap. The CDR3 runs to 14 residues. The CDR3 loop reads CASSLRGGVYGYTF. In DNA, the CDR3 is TGTGCCAGCAGTTTACGAGGGGGGGTCTATGGCTACACCTTC.

This chain joins TRBV6-1 and TRBJ1-4; D gene uncertain. The length of the CDR3 is 15 residues. In germline, CDR1 is MNHNS, CDR2 SASEGT. The V gene lost 1 base and the J gene lost 8 bases, with 14 bases spanning the gap. The CDR3 DNA sequence: TGTGCCAGCAGTGAAGGAGGCAATTTTAGGGAAAAACTGTTTTTT. Protein: CASSEGGNFREKLFF.

The chain combines TRBV21-1 with TRBJ2-4; the table's D gene call, TRBD1, was not cross checked with the DNA. TRBV21-1 is labeled a pseudogene. This CDR3 is built from 19 residues. CDR3 loop: CASSKKSTSDSLAKNIQYF. The CDR3 DNA is TGTGCCAGCAGCAAAAAATCCACATCGGACAGTCTAGCCAAAAACATTCAGTACTTC.

J is TRBJ2-7 and V is TRBV11-2; weak D call: TRBD2 (6 bases). The CDR3 is 13 residues long. Germline V lookup: CDR1 SGHAT, CDR2 FQNNGV. V was pared by 1 base and J by 6 bases, with 10 bases between. The CDR3 region is CASSLVRTIEQYF. CDR3 in DNA: TGTGCCAGCAGCTTAGTGAGGACTATCGAGCAGTACTTC. Looking up the rest from reference TRBV11-2 and TRBJ2-7 gives the full variable domain: EAGVAQSPRYKIIEKRQSVAFWCNPISGHATLYWYQQILGQGPKLLIQFQNNGVVDDSQLPKDRFSAERLKGVDSTLKIQPAKLEDSAVYLCASSLVRTIEQYFGPGTRLTVT.

The chain has TRBV4-2 and TRBJ1-4, with TRBD1 identical over 8 bases. The CDR3 runs to 15 residues. With V trimmed by 0 bases and J by 3 bases, 0 bases remained unmatched. CDR1 is LGHNA, CDR2 YNFKEQ, per germline. The CDR3 DNA reads TGTGCCAGCAGCCAAGAGACAGGGGCTAATGAAAAACTGTTTTTT. This translates into CASSQETGANEKLFF.